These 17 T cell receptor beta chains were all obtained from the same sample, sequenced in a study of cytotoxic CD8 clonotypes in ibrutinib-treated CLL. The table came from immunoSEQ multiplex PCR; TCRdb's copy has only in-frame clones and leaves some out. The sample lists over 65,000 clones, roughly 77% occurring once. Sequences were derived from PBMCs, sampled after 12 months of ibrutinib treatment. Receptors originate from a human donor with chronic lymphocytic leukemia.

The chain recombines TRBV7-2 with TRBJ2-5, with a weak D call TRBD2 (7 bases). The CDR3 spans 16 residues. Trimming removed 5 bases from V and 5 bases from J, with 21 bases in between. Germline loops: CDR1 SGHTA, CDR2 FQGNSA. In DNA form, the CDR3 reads TGTGCCAGCAGCCTAGGCCCCCGTGGGGGGGCGGAGACCCAGTACTTC. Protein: CASSLGPRGGAETQYF.

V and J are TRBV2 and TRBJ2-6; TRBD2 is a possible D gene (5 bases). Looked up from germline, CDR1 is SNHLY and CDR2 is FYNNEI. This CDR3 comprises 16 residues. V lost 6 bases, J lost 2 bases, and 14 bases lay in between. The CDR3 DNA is TGTGCCAGCAGCCGACGGGGTGGGACTGGGGCCAACGTCCTGACTTTC. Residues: CASSRRGGTGANVLTF.

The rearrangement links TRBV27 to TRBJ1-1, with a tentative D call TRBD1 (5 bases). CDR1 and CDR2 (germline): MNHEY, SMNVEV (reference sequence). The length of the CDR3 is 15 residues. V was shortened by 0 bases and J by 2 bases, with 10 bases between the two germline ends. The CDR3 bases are TGTGCCAGCAGTTTATCGCCAGGGACCAACACTGAAGCTTTCTTT. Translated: CASSLSPGTNTEAFF.

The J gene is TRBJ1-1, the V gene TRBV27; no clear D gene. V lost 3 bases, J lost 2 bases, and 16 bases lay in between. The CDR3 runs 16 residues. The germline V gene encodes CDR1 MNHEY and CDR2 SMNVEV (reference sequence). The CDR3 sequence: CASSFLSAGINTEAFF. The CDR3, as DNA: TGTGCCAGCAGTTTTCTTTCGGCTGGCATAAACACTGAAGCTTTCTTT.

Written as DNA, the CDR3 is TGTGCCGGCGGGGGGGGACCCAACACCGGGGAGCTGTTTTTT. Protein sequence: CAGGGGPNTGELFF. The chain joins TRBV7-6 to TRBJ2-2, with 9 bases matching TRBD2. In germline, CDR1 is SGHVS, CDR2 FNYEAQ. The CDR3 runs to 14 residues. V trimming: 11 bases; J trimming: 2 bases; junction bases outside the gene matches: 6. The full variable domain, with the rest looked up from reference TRBV7-6 and TRBJ2-2, is GAGVSQSPRYKVTKRGQDVALRCDPISGHVSLYWYRQALGQGPEFLTYFNYEAQQDKSGLPNDRFSAERPEGSISTLTIQRTEQRDSAMYRCAGGGGPNTGELFFGEGSRLTVL.

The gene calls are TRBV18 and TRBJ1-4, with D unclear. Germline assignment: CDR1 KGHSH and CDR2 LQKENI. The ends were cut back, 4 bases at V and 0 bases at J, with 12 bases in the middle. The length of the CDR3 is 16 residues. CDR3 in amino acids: CASSQTTPATNEKLFF. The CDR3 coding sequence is TGTGCCAGCTCACAAACAACCCCTGCAACTAATGAAAAACTGTTTTTT. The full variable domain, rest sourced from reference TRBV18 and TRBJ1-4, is NAGVMQNPRHLVRRRGQEARLRCSPMKGHSHVYWYRQLPEEGLKFMVYLQKENIIDESGMPKERFSAEFPKEGPSILRIQQVVRGDSAAYFCASSQTTPATNEKLFFGSGTQLSVL.

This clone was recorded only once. DNA of the CDR3: TGTGCCAGCGGGTTGGGGGGGAGCTACGAGCAGTACTTC. Translation gives CASGLGGSYEQYF. The chain joins TRBV11-2 to TRBJ2-7; 7 nucleotides agree with TRBD2. The trim removed 8 bases at V and 3 bases at J, leaving 7 bases unmatched. Germline-derived CDR1 and CDR2 are SGHAT and FQNNGV. This CDR3 spans 13 amino acids.

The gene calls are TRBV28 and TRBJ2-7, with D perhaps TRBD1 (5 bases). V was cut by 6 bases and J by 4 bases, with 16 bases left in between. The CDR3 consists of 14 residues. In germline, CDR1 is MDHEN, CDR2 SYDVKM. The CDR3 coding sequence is TGTGCCAGCAGAGGGTGGGGCGCCCTATACGAGCAGTACTTC. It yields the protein CASRGWGALYEQYF.

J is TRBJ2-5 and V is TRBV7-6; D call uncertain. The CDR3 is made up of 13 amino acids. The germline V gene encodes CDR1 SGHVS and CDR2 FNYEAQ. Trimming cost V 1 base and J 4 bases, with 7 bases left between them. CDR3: CASSLEFGETQYF. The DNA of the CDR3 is TGTGCCAGCAGCTTAGAGTTTGGAGAGACCCAGTACTTC.

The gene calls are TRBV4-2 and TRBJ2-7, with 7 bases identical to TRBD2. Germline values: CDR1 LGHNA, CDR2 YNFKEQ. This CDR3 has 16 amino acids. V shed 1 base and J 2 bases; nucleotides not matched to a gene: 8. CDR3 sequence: CASSQGLAGPTYEQYF. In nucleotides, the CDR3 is TGTGCCAGCAGCCAAGGACTAGCAGGGCCTACCTACGAGCAGTACTTC.

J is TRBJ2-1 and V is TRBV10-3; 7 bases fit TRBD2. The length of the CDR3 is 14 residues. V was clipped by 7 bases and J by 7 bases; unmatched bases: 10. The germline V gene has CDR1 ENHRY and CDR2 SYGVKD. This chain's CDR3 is CAIMPGSGTNEQFF. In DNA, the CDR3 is TGTGCCATCATGCCCGGGAGCGGGACGAATGAGCAGTTCTTC.

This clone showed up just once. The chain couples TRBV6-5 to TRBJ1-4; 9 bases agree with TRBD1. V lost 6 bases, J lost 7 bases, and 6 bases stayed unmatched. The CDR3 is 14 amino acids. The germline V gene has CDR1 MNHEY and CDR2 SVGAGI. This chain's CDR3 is CASSLDRGGEKLFF. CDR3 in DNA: TGTGCCAGCAGCTTGGACAGGGGAGGTGAAAAACTGTTTTTT.

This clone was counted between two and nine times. CDR3 bases: TGTGCCAGCCAACCCGCCCCCGGGTCACCCCTCCACTTT. Protein sequence: CASQPAPGSPLHF. The chain has TRBV2 and TRBJ1-6; D is undetermined. There are 13 residues in the CDR3. The germline gives CDR1 SNHLY, CDR2 FYNNEI. Trimming cost V 8 bases and J 10 bases, with 15 bases left between them.

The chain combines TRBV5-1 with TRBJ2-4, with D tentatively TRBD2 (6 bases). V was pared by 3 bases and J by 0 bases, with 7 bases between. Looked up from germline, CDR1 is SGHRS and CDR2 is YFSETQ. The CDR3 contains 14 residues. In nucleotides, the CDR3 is TGCGCCAGCAGCTCGGGACTAGCCAAAAACATTCAGTACTTC. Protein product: CASSSGLAKNIQYF. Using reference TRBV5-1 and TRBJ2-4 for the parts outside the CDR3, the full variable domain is KAGVTQTPRYLIKTRGQQVTLSCSPISGHRSVSWYQQTPGQGLQFLFEYFSETQRNKGNFPGRFSGRQFSNSRSEMNVSTLELGDSALYLCASSSGLAKNIQYFGAGTRLSVL.

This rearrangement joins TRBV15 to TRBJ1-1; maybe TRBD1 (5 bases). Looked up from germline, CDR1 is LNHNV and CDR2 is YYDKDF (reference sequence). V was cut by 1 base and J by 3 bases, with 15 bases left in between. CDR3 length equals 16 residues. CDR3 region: CATSRGWGGKDTEAFF. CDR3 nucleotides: TGTGCCACCAGCAGAGGCTGGGGGGGGAAAGACACTGAAGCTTTCTTT.

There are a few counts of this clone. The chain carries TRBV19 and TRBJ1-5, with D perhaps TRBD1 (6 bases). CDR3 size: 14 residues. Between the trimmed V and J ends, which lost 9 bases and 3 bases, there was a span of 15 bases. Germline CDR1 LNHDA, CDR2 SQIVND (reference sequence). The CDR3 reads CASSRWGPNQPQHF. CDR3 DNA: TGTGCCAGCAGCCGGTGGGGGCCCAATCAGCCCCAGCATTTT.

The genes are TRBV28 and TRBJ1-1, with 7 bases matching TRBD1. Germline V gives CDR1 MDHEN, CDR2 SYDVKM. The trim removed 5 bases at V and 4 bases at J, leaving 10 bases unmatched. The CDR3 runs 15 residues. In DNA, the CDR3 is TGTGCCAGCAGTCCAAGGGGGCAAGGGGGCACTGAAGCTTTCTTT. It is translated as CASSPRGQGGTEAFF.